This TCR beta chain is drawn from a study of T cells in Graves' hyperthyroidism and ophthalmopathy. Study-level background: Prior to any treatment, at the point of initial diagnosis, peripheral blood was collected.

Authors of the study amplified TCR beta CDR3 regions from RNA transcripts. During a first-round RT-PCR of the TCR CDR3, the HTBI primer set was used. Via MiXCR, TCRdb re-called the multiplex PCR reads, giving one row per CDR3 protein. Among some 350,000 distinct CDR3 sequences, 13% to 15% were seen once, and the ten largest hold roughly 19%. The CDR3 totals 15 residues. Germline-derived CDR1 and CDR2 are LNHNV and YYDKDF (reference sequence). V dropped 0 bases and J dropped 2 bases, with 8 bases sitting between them. Exclusion criteria comprised uncontrolled infection, other autoimmune disease, pregnancy or lactation.

The sequencing input was blood. The chain links TRBV15 to TRBJ1-5, with D possibly being TRBD1 (6 bases). The source is a woman aged 60-75 years with Graves' ophthalmopathy. The chain's CDR3 is CATSRDPGGNQPQHF. CDR3 in DNA: TGTGCCACCAGCAGAGATCCAGGGGGCAATCAGCCCCAGCATTTT.